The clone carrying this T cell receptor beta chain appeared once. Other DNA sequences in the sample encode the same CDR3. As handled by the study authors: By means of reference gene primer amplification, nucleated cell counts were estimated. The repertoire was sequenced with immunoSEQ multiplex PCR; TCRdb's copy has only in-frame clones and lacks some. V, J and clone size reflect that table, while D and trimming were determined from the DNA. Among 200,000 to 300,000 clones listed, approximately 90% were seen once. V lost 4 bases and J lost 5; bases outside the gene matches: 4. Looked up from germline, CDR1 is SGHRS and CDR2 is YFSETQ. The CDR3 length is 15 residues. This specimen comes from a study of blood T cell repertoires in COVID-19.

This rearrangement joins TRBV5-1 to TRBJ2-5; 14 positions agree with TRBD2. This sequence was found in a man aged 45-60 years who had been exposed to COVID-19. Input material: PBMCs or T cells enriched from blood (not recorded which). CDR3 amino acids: CASSLRTSGRETQYF. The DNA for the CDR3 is TGCGCCAGCAGCCTACGGACTAGCGGGAGGGAGACCCAGTACTTC.